This TCR beta chain was found in a study of blood T cell repertoires in COVID-19. Germline-derived CDR1 and CDR2 are SGHRS and YFSETQ. This CDR3 spans 15 amino acids. V lost 6 bases and J 0 bases, leaving 10 bases between the germline ends. This clone has only one observation. The assay was immunoSEQ multiplex PCR, and TCRdb's table has in-frame clones only and misses some. This table holds some 200,000 clones, around 80% found once. This receptor was taken from a young man with active or convalescent COVID-19. Material: peripheral blood. This chain links TRBV5-1 with TRBJ1-6; D gene unclear. CDR3: CASTVGRSYNSPLHF. CDR3 nucleotide sequence: TGCGCCAGCACCGTGGGCCGCTCCTATAATTCACCCCTCCACTTT.